This record concerns one T cell receptor beta chain sequence. By how much of the sample it makes up, this clonotype is medium-sized (0.01 to 0.1%). Its antigen target is currently unknown. No much larger clone is present one base from it, and per-base qualities are unavailable. The sample comes from a study. The germline ends are 15 bases apart after V is trimmed by 3 bases and J by 1 base. Reading the germline V gene (reference sequence) gives CDR1 DFQATT and CDR2 SNEGSKA. Including the terminal cysteine and phenylalanine, the CDR3 comprises 15 residues. Kept here is only the CDR3 DNA, which spans 45 bases and is read in frame from base 1. Sequencing was carried out with an Illumina MiSeq. Through fastp at Q25 and MiXCR, TCRdb rebuilt clones from the public reads, retaining in-frame beta chains. Each CDR3 protein appears once, grouped with its most common genes and DNA. Recorded for this sample are over 3,500 distinct CDR3 sequences; 7% to 9% of them occurred a single time. Of the sample, roughly 8.7% falls within the top ten clones.

This TCR was sampled from a human donor with rheumatoid arthritis. Sequencing was done on a sample of CD4+ T cells from synovial fluid. This receptor chain uses TRBV20-1 and TRBJ1-2; too little of a D gene remains to name it. The CDR3 protein is CSARGLGESNYGYTF. The nucleotide sequence reads TGCAGTGCTAGGGGTCTCGGAGAAAGTAACTATGGCTACACCTTC.